This T cell receptor (beta chain) was identified during a study of T cell responses to AZD1222 COVID-19 vaccine. Method: immunoSEQ multiplex PCR; TCRdb's copy keeps in-frame clones and lacks some. The data show 70,000 to 95,000 clones, around 87% seen once. Remarks on this clone: The antigen remains unidentified.

Trimming cost V 3 bases and J 7 bases, with 12 bases left between them. The CDR3 consists of 13 residues. Per germline, CDR1 LGHDT and CDR2 YNNKEL (reference sequence). Second doses were pooled across both intervals (about 4 or about 12 weeks). Study conclusions and caveats: All repertoire sampling was performed exclusively after the peak T cell response. White British donors predominated, females outnumbered males, and clonal diversity was possibly underestimated. Compared with day 0, the breadth and depth of the Spike-specific TCR repertoire rose significantly after two doses of AZD1222.

The sample in question was peripheral blood, obtained 28 days after the second AZD1222 dose. The source is an adult who received the AZD1222 COVID-19 vaccine. The V gene is TRBV3-1 (or the pseudogene TRBV3-2), the J gene TRBJ1-1; D not certain. The CDR3 bases are TGTGCCAGCAGCCATCTGGACGGCTATGAAGCTTTCTTT. This codes for CASSHLDGYEAFF.